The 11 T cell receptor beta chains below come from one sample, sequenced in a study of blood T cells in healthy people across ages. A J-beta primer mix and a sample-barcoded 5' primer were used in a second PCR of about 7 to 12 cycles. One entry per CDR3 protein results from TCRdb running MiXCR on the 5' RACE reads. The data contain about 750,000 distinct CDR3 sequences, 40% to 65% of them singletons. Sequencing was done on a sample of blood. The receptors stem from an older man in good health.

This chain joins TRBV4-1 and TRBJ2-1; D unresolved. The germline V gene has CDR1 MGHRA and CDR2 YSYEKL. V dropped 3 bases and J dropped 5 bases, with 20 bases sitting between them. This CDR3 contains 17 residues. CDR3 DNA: TGCGCCAGCAGCCATAAGACGGTCCTGGAAGTCAACAATGAGCAGTTCTTC. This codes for CASSHKTVLEVNNEQFF.

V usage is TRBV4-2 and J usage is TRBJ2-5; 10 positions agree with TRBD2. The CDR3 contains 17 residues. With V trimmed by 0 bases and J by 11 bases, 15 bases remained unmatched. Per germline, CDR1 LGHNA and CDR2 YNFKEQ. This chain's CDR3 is CASSQDSGAGGPNEQYF. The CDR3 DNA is TGTGCCAGCAGCCAAGATTCAGGAGCGGGAGGGCCCAATGAGCAGTACTTC.

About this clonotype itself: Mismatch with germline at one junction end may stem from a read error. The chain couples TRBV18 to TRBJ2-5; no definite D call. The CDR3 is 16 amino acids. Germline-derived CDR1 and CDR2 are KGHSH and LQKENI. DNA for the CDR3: TGTGTCAGCTCACCACAGACACGAACGATCCAAGAGACCCAGTACTTC. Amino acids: CVSSPQTRTIQETQYF.

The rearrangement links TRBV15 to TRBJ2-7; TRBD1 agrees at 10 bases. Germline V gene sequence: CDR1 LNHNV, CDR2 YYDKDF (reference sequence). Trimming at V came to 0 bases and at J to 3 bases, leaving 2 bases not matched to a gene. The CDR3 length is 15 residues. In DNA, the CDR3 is TGTGCCACCAGCAGAGACCGGGACAGGGGCTACGAGCAGTACTTC. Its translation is CATSRDRDRGYEQYF. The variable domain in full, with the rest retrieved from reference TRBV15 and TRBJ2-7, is DAMVIQNPRYQVTQFGKPVTLSCSQTLNHNVMYWYQQKSSQAPKLLFHYYDKDFNNEADTPDNFQSRRPNTSFCFLDIRSPGLGDTAMYLCATSRDRDRGYEQYFGPGTRLTVT.

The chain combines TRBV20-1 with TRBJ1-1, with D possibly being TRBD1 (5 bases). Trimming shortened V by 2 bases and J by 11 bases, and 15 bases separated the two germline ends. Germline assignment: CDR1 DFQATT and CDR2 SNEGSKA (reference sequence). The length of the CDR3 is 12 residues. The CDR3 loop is CSARTDSPGAFF. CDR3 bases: TGCAGTGCTAGAACTGACAGCCCTGGGGCTTTCTTT.

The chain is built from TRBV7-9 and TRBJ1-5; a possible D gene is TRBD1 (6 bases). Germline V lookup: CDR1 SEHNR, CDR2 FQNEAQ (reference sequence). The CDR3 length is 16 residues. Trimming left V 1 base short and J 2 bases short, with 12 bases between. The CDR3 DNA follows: TGTGCCAGCAGCTTAGGGGAGGACAGAGGCAATCAGCCCCAGCATTTT. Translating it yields CASSLGEDRGNQPQHF.

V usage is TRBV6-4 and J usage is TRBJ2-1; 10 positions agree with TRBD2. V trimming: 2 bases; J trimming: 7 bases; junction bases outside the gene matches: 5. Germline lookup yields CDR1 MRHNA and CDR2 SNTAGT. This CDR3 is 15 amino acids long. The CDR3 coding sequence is TGTGCCAGCAGTGACCCGACTAGCGGGTTAAATGAGCAGTTCTTC. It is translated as CASSDPTSGLNEQFF.

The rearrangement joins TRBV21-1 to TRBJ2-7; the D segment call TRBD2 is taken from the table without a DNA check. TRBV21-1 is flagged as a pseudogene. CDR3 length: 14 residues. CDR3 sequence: CASNLLAGSYEQYF. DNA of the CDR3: TGTGCCAGCAACCTACTAGCGGGAAGCTACGAGCAGTACTTC.

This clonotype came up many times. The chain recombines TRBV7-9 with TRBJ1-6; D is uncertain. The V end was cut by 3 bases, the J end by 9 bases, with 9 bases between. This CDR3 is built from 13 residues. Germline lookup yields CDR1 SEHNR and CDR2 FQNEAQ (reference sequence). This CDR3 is CASSLGSVSPLHF. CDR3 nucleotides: TGTGCCAGCAGCTTGGGGAGCGTTTCACCCCTCCACTTT.

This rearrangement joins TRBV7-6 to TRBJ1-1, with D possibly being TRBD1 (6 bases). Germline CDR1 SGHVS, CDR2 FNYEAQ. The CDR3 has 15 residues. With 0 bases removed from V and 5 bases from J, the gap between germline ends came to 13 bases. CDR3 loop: CASSLAGPQGTEAFF. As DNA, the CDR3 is TGTGCCAGCAGCTTAGCGGGACCTCAGGGGACTGAAGCTTTCTTT.

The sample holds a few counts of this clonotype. The CDR3 DNA is TGCAGCGTTGAAGTCGCGGGCTACGAGCAGTACTTC. It is translated as CSVEVAGYEQYF. The rearrangement links TRBV29-1 to TRBJ2-7, with a tentative D call TRBD2 (5 bases). The CDR3 has 12 residues. Germline loops: CDR1 SQVTM, CDR2 ANQGSEA. The V end was cut by 1 base, the J end by 3 bases, with 7 bases between.